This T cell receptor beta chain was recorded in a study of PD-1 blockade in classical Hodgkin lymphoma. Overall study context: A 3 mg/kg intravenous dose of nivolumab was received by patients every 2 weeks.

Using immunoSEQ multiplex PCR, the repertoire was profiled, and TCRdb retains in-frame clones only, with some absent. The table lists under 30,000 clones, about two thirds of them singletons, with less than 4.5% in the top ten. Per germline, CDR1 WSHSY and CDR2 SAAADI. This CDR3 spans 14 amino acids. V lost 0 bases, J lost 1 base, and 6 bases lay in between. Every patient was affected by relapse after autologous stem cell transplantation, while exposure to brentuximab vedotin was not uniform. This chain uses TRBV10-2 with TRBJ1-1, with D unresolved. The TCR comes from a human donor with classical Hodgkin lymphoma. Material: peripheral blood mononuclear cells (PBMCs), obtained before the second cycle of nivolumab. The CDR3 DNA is TGCGCCAGCAGTGAGTCGTCTGGGAACACTGAAGCTTTCTTT. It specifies CASSESSGNTEAFF.